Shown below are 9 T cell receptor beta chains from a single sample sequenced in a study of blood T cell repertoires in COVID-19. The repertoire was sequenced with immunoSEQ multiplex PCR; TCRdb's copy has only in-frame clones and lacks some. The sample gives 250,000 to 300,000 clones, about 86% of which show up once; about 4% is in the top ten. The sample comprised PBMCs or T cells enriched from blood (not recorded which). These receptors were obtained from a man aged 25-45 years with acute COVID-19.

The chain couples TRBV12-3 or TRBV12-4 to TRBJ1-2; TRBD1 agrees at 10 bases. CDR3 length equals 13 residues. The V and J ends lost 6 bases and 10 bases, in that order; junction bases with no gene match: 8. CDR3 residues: CASRGTGDRDYTF. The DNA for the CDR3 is TGTGCCAGCAGAGGGACAGGGGATAGGGACTACACCTTC.

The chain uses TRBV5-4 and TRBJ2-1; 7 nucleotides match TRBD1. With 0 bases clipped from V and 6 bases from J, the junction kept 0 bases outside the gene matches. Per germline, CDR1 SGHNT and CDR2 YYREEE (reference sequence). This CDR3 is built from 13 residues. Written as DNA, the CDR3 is TGTGCCAGCAGCTTGGACAGGGGCAATGAGCAGTTCTTC. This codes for CASSLDRGNEQFF.

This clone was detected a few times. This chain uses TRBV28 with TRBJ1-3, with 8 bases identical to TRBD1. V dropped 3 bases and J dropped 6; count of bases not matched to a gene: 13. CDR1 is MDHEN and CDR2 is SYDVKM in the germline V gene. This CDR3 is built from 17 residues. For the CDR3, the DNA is TGTGCCAGCAGTTTGCCTGGGGGGCAGGGGGCGGAAAACACCATATATTTT. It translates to CASSLPGGQGAENTIYF.

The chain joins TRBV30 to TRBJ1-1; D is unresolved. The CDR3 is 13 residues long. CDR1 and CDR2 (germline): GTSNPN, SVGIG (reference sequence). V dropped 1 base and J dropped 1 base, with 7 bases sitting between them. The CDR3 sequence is CAWSGRRNTEAFF. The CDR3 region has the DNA TGTGCCTGGAGTGGTCGGAGGAACACTGAAGCTTTCTTT.

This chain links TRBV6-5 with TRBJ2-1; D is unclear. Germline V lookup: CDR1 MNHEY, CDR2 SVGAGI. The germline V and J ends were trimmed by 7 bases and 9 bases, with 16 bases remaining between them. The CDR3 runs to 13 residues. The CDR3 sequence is CASKPFYSGEQFF. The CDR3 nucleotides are TGTGCCAGCAAACCCTTTTACTCGGGTGAGCAGTTCTTC.

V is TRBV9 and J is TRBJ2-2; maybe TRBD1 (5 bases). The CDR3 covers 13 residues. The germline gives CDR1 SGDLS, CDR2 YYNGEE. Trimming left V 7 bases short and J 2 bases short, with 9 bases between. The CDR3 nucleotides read TGTGCCAGCGGCGACAGAAACACCGGGGAGCTGTTTTTT. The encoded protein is CASGDRNTGELFF.

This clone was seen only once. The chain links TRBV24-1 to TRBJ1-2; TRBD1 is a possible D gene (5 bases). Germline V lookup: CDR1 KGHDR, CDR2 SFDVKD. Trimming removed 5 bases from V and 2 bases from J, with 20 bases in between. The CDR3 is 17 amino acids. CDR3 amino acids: CATSGIFSGAGNYGYTF. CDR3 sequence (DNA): TGTGCCACCAGTGGAATATTTTCTGGGGCAGGGAACTATGGCTACACCTTC.

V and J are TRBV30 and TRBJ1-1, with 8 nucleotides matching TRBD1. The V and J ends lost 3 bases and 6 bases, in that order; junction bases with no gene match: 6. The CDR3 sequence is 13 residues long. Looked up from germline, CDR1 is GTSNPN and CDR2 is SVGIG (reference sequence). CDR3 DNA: TGTGCCTGGAGACGACAGGGGTATTCTGAAGCTTTCTTT. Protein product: CAWRRQGYSEAFF.

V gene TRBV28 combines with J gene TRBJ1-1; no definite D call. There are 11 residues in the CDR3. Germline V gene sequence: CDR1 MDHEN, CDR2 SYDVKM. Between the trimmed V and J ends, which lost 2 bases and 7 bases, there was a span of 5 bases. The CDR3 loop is CASSLVGEAFF. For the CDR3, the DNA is TGTGCCAGCAGTTTAGTCGGTGAAGCTTTCTTT.